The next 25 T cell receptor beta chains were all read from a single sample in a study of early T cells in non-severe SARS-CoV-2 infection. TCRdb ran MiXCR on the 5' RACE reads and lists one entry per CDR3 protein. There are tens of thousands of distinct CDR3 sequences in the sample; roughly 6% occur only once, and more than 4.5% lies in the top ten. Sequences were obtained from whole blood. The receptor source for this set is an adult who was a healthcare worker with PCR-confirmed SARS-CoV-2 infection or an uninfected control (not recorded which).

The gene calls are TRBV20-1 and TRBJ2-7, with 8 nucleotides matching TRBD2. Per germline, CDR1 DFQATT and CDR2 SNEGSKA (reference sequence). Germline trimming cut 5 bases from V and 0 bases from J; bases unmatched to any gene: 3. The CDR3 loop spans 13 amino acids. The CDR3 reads CSADSGNSYEQYF. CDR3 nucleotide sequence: TGCAGTGCTGATAGCGGGAACTCCTACGAGCAGTACTTC.

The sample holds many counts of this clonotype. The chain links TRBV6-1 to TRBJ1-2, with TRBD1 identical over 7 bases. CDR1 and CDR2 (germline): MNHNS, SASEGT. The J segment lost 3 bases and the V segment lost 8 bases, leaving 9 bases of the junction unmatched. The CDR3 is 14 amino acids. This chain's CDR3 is CASSRQGVDYGYTF. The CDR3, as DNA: TGTGCCAGCTCAAGGCAGGGGGTTGACTATGGCTACACCTTC.

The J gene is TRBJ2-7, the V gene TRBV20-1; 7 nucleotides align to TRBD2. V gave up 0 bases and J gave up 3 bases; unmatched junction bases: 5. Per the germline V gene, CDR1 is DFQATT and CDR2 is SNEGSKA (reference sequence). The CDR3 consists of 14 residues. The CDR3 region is CSARDPERDYEQYF. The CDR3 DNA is TGCAGTGCTAGAGATCCGGAGCGGGACTACGAGCAGTACTTC.

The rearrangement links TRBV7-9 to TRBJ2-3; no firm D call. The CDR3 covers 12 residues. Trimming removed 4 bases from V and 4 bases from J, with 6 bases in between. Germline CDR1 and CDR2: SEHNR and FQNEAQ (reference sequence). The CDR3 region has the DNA TGTGCCAGCAGCTATATACCAGATACGCAGTATTTT. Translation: CASSYIPDTQYF. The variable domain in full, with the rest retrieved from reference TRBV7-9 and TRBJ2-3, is DTGVSQNPRHKITKRGQNVTFRCDPISEHNRLYWYRQTLGQGPEFLTYFQNEAQLEKSRLLSDRFSAERPKGSFSTLEIQRTEQGDSAMYLCASSYIPDTQYFGPGTRLTVL.

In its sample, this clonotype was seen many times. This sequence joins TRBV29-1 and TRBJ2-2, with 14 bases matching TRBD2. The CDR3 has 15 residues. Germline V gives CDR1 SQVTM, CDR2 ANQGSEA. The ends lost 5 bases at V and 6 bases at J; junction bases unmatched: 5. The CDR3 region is CSVQTSGRASGELFF. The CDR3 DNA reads TGCAGCGTTCAGACTAGCGGGAGGGCATCCGGGGAGCTGTTTTTT.

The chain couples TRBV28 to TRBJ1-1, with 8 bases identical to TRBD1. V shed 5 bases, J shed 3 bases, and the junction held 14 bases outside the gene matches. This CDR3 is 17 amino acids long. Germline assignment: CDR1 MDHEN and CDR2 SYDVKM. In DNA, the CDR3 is TGTGCCAGCAGTATAGGGGCGCTGACAGGGGTTTACACTGAAGCTTTCTTT. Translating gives CASSIGALTGVYTEAFF.

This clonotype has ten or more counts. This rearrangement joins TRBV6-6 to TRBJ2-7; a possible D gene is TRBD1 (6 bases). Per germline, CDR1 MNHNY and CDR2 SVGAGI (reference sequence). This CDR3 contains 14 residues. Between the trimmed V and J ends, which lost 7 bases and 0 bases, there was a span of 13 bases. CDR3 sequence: CASKRQAHSYEQYF. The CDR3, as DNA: TGTGCCAGCAAGCGACAGGCTCACTCCTACGAGCAGTACTTC.

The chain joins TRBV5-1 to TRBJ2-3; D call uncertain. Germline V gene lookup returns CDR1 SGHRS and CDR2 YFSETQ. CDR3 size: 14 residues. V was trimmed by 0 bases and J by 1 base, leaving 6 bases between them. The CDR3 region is CASSLGHGTDTQYF. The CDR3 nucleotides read TGCGCCAGCAGCTTGGGACATGGCACAGATACGCAGTATTTT.

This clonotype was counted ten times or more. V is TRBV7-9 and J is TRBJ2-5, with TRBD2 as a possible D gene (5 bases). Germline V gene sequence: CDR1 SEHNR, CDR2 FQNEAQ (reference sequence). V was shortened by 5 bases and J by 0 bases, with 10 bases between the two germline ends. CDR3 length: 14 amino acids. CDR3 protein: CASSMTEDQETQYF. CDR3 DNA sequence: TGTGCCAGCAGCATGACGGAGGACCAAGAGACCCAGTACTTC.

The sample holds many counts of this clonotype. The CDR3 loop reads CSASVSVGIYEQYF. Here the CDR3 DNA reads TGCAGTGCATCCGTCTCTGTCGGTATCTACGAGCAGTACTTC. The chain employs TRBV20-1 and TRBJ2-7; D remains ambiguous. CDR3 length: 14 amino acids. V was shortened by 6 bases and J by 3 bases, with 18 bases between the two germline ends. Germline CDR1 is DFQATT and CDR2 is SNEGSKA (reference sequence).

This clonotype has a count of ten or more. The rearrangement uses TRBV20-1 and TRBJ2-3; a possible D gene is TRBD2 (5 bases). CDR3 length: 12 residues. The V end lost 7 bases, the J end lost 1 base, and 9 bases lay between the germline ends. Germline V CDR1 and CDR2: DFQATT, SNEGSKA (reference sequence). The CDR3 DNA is TGCAGTGTTCCGAGGGGCACAGATACGCAGTATTTT. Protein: CSVPRGTDTQYF.

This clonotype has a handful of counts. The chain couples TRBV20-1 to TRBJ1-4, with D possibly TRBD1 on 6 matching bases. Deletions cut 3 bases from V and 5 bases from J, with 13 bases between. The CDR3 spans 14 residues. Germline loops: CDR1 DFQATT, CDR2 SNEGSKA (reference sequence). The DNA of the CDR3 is TGCAGTGCTAGGACAGGCGCCGCCAATGAAAAACTGTTTTTT. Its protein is CSARTGAANEKLFF.

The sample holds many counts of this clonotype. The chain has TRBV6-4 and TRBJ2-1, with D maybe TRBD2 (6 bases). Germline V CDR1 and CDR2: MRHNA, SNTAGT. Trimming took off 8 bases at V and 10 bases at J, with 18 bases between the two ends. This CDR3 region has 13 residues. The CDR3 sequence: CASADGGGLEQFF. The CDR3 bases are TGTGCCAGCGCCGACGGGGGAGGTTTGGAGCAGTTCTTC.

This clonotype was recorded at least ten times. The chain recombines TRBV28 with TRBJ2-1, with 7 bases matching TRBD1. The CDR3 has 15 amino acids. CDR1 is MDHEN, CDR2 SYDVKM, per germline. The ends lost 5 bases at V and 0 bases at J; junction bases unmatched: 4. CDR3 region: CASSRGQDSYNEQFF. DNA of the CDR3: TGTGCCAGCAGTCGAGGACAGGACTCCTACAATGAGCAGTTCTTC.

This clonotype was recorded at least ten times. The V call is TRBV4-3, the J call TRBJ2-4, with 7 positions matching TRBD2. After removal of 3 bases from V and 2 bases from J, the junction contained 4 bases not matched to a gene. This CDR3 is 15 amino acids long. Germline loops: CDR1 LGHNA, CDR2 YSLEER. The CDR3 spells CASSQAAGSKNIQYF. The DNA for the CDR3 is TGCGCCAGCAGCCAGGCAGCGGGATCCAAAAACATTCAGTACTTC.

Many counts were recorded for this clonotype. This CDR3 reads CASSQTSGNTGELFF. In DNA, the CDR3 is TGTGCCAGCAGCCAAACTAGCGGGAACACCGGGGAGCTGTTTTTT. The chain uses TRBV4-2 and TRBJ2-2; 8 nucleotides align to TRBD2. V lost 2 bases and J lost 1; bases outside the gene matches: 0. The CDR3 consists of 15 residues. Germline lookup yields CDR1 LGHNA and CDR2 YNFKEQ.

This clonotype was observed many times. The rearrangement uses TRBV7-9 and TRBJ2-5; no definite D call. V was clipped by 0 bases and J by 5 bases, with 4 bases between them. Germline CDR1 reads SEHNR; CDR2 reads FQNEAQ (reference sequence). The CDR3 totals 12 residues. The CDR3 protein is CASSLAVETQYF. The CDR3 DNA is TGTGCCAGCAGCTTAGCAGTGGAGACCCAGTACTTC.

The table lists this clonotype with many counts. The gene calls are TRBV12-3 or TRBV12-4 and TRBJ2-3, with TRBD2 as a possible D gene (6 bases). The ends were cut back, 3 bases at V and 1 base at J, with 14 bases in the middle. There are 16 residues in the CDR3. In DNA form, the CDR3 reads TGTGCCAGCAGTTTCCCCGCCGGGAGTCGCACAGATACGCAGTATTTT. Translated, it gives CASSFPAGSRTDTQYF.

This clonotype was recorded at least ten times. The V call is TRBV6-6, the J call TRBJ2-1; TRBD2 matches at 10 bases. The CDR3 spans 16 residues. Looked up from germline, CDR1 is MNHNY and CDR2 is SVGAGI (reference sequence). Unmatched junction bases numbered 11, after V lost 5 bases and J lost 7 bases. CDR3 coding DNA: TGTGCCAGCAGTCAATTACGCCTAGCGGGAGTGAATGAGCAGTTCTTC. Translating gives CASSQLRLAGVNEQFF.

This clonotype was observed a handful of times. Written as DNA, the CDR3 is TGCGCCAGCAGCCACCGAACCAGATCGGGACCGGGGAGCGAGACCCAGTACTTC. It codes for CASSHRTRSGPGSETQYF. J is TRBJ2-5 and V is TRBV4-3; D is possibly TRBD1 or TRBD2 (5 bases each). The CDR3 covers 18 residues. The germline CDR1 and CDR2 sequences are LGHNA and YSLEER. V lost 3 bases to trimming and J lost 5 bases, with 25 bases between them.

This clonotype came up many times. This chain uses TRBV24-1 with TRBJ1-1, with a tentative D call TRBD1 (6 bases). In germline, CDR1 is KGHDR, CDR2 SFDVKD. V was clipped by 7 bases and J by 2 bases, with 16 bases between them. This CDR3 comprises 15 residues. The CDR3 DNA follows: TGTGCCACCAGACCCGGGGCAGGGGTAAACACTGAAGCTTTCTTT. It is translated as CATRPGAGVNTEAFF.

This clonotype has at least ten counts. The CDR3 spells CASSTTSATSNEQFF. Written as DNA, the CDR3 is TGTGCCAGCAGCACGACTAGCGCGACTTCCAATGAGCAGTTCTTC. V and J are TRBV7-2 and TRBJ2-1; 8 bases line up with TRBD2. The CDR3 sequence is 15 residues long. Germline V gene lookup returns CDR1 SGHTA and CDR2 FQGNSA. V shed 5 bases, J shed 6 bases, and the junction held 9 bases outside the gene matches.

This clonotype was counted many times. CDR3 bases: TGTGCCAGCAGCTTAACGGGAAGCTCCTACAATGAGCAGTTCTTC. Amino acid sequence: CASSLTGSSYNEQFF. This chain connects TRBV7-9 to TRBJ2-1, with D maybe TRBD2 (5 bases). The germline CDR1 and CDR2 sequences are SEHNR and FQNEAQ (reference sequence). V gave up 2 bases and J gave up 0 bases, with 8 bases separating them. The CDR3 is 15 amino acids.

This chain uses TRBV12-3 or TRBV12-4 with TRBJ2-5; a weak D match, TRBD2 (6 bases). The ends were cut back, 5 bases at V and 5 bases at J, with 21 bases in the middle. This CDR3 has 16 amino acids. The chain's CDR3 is CASSPTGVVATETQYF. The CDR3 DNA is TGTGCCAGCAGTCCCACGGGGGTAGTAGCGACGGAGACCCAGTACTTC.

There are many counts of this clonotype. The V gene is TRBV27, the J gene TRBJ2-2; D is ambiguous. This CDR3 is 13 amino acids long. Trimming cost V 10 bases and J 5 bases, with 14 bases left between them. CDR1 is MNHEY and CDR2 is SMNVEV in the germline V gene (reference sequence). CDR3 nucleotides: TGTGCCACCCGCGAAGTCGGGACCGGGGAGCTGTTTTTT. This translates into CATREVGTGELFF.